This T cell receptor (beta chain) was identified during a study of cytomegalovirus exposure and HLA in healthy donors. Germline CDR1 SGHTA, CDR2 FQGNSA. CDR3 length: 13 residues. V was trimmed by 1 base and J by 7 bases, leaving 10 bases between them. As concerns this clone: Antigen specificity is unknown.

It was with 60 Vbeta and 13 Jbeta primers that the PCR ran. Measured with immunoSEQ multiplex PCR; TCRdb has only the in-frame clones, and not every one. Of about 190,000 clones listed, more than 75% are singletons. Study results and limitations: Some TCR beta chains (164 of them) were listed as cytomegalovirus-associated.

The origin of this receptor is a woman aged 45-65 years in good health and CMV-seronegative. V is TRBV7-2 and J is TRBJ1-1; D not certain. The sample comprised PBMCs. The CDR3, as DNA: TGTGCCAGCAGCTTAGGGGTTCCAGGTGAAGCTTTCTTT. This codes for CASSLGVPGEAFF.